This TCR beta chain came from a study of T-cell memory formation after mild COVID-19. Study information: Largely, TCR clusters stayed within a single donor. Study-level results: CD4+ bias marked clones expanding day 15 to 37, unlike balanced contracting clones. Pre-infection memory carried some responding clones, suggesting that cross-reactive memory joined.

Researchers used 5'RACE with constant-segment primers to make TCR alpha and TCR beta cDNA libraries that carry sample barcodes and UMIs. MiXCR was run by TCRdb on the 5' RACE reads, yielding one entry per CDR3 protein. The data show approximately 300,000 distinct CDR3 sequences, more than 15% seen once. Germline V gene data show CDR1 as MDHEN and CDR2 as SYDVKM. Trimming took 4 bases from V and 2 from J; bases not matched to a gene: 3. The CDR3 sequence is 14 residues long. The table lists this clonotype with a few counts. As yet, its antigen is unknown. Sequenced material: PBMCs or a T cell subset sorted from them (not recorded which). This rearrangement joins TRBV28 to TRBJ2-7, with 9 bases fitting TRBD1. This clonotype originated in a man between 18 and 29 years old who had mild COVID-19 (a few samples of this study predate the infection). Cell type and time point are not known. In DNA form, the CDR3 reads TGTGCCAGCAGTTCAGGACAGGGGCCCTACGAGCAGTACGTC. It yields the protein CASSSGQGPYEQYV.